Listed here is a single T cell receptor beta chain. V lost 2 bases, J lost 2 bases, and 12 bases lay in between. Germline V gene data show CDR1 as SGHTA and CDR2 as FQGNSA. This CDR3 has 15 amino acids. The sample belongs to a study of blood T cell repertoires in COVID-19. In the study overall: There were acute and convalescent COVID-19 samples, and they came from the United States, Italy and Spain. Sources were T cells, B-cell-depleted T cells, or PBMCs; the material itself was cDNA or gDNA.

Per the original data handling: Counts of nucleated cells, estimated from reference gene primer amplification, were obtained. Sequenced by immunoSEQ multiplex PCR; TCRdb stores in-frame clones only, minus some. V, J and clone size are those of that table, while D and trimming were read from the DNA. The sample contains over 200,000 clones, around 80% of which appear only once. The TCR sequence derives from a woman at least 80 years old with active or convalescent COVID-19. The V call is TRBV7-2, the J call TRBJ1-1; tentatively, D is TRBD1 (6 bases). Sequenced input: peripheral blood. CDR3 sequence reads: CASSLRGQRNTEAFF. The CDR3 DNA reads TGTGCCAGCAGCTTACGTGGACAGCGCAACACTGAAGCTTTCTTT.